This T cell receptor (beta chain) was sequenced during a study of blood T cell repertoires in COVID-19. Profiling relied on immunoSEQ multiplex PCR, and the TCRdb table lists in-frame clones only, not all of them. Of 300,000 to 400,000 clones listed, about 87% are singletons. CDR1 SQVTM and CDR2 ANQGSEA come from the germline V gene. The CDR3 runs to 14 residues. After removal of 7 bases from V and 0 bases from J, the junction contained 5 bases not matched to a gene. The rearrangement uses TRBV29-1 and TRBJ1-2; 10 bases fit TRBD1. The receptor comes from a man between 25 and 39 years old with COVID-19, enrolled during active disease. Sequencing used peripheral blood. The CDR3 loop reads CSDMDRGTNYGYTF. The CDR3 coding sequence is TGCAGCGACATGGACAGGGGGACTAACTATGGCTACACCTTC.